The 32 T cell receptor beta chains reported below all come from one sample, sequenced in a study of T cells in women clearing cervical HPV infection. Measured with immunoSEQ multiplex PCR; TCRdb has only the in-frame clones, and not every one. The clone table shows tens of thousands of clones, with the ten largest holding more than 7%. Sequenced sample: blood buffy coat. These TCRs come from a woman aged 18-69 years with a cervical HPV16 infection that either progressed to CIN3+ or cleared (not recorded which).

The CDR3 spells CASRLGQGARNEQFF. CDR3 DNA (partial): TGTGCCAGCAGGCTAGGACAGGGGGCTCGAAATGAG. The chain is built from TRBV7-8 and TRBJ2-1, with 11 bases fitting TRBD1. The read is 3 residues too short to cover the CDR3 end, so that end is filled in from the germline J gene. CDR1 SGHVS and CDR2 FQNEAQ come from the germline V gene. After removal of 6 bases from V and 7 bases from J, the junction contained 8 bases not matched to a gene. The CDR3 extends over 15 amino acids.

On this clone itself: The read falls 3 residues short of the CDR3 end, and the missing part is taken from the germline J gene. The V call is TRBV6-1, the J call TRBJ2-3, with TRBD1 identical over 10 bases. Germline CDR1 and CDR2: MNHNS and SASEGT. The trim removed 2 bases at V and 5 bases at J, leaving 7 bases unmatched. The CDR3 loop spans 16 amino acids. The covered CDR3 bases are TGTGCCAGCAGTGAAAATCCAGGACAGGGGGGAGATACG. Amino acid sequence: CASSENPGQGGDT. The full CDR3 is CASSENPGQGGDTQYF.

Concerning this clone itself: The read finishes 3 residues shy of the CDR3 end, and the germline J gene is used to complete it. This rearrangement joins TRBV6-2 or TRBV6-3 to TRBJ1-1, with 8 bases fitting TRBD1. Germline V gene lookup returns CDR1 MNHEY and CDR2 SVGEGT. The CDR3 length is 12 residues. The CDR3 loop reads CASRSTGVEAFF. CDR3 DNA (partial): TGTGCCAGCAGGTCGACAGGGGTGGAA.

For this clone: The read falls 3 residues short of the CDR3 end, and the missing part is taken from the germline J gene. The chain joins TRBV30 to TRBJ1-2, with D possibly TRBD1 on 5 matching bases. The germline V gene encodes CDR1 GTSNPN and CDR2 SVGIG (reference sequence). The CDR3 loop spans 13 amino acids. V dropped 0 bases and J dropped 4 bases, with 9 bases sitting between them. CDR3 region: CAWSVPGLYGYTF. The part of the CDR3 DNA that was read is TGTGCCTGGAGTGTCCCAGGGCTCTATGGC.

Comments on this clone: The CDR3 is cut off 3 residues early in the read; its end comes from the germline J gene. This chain connects TRBV2 to TRBJ2-2, with 8 bases matching TRBD2. Germline assignment: CDR1 SNHLY and CDR2 FYNNEI. J gave up 1 base and V 7 bases, and 8 bases lay outside the gene matches. CDR3 length equals 16 residues. CDR3 residues: CASTRGGFENTGELFF. The DNA read from the CDR3 is TGTGCCAGCACCCGGGGGGGGTTTGAGAACACCGGGGAG.

To note about this clone: The CDR3 end is not reached by the read, which stops 3 residues before it; the germline J gene fills it in. The chain uses TRBV5-1 and TRBJ1-2; 8 bases match TRBD1. Germline V gene lookup returns CDR1 SGHRS and CDR2 YFSETQ. V trimming: 1 base; J trimming: 6 bases; junction bases outside the gene matches: 11. CDR3 length: 16 amino acids. Partial CDR3 DNA: TGCGCCAGCAGCTTGACAGGGGGTTCCCATTCGGATGGC. Translating gives CASSLTGGSHSDG. The complete CDR3 reads CASSLTGGSHSDGYTF.

A remark on this clone: The CDR3 end lies 3 residues beyond the end of the read and is filled in from the germline J gene. This chain uses TRBV20-1 with TRBJ1-2, with D unresolved. The CDR3 length is 11 residues. V was cut by 6 bases and J by 3 bases, with 8 bases left in between. Germline CDR1 DFQATT, CDR2 SNEGSKA (reference sequence). This chain's CDR3 is CSAGLDYGYTF. The part of the CDR3 DNA that was read is TGCAGTGCAGGGTTGGACTATGGC.

Comments on this clone: The sequenced fragment ends 3 residues before the CDR3 boundary, so the rest is inferred from the germline J gene. The chain couples TRBV18 to TRBJ2-2, with a weak D call TRBD1 (8 bases). Trimming stripped 3 bases from V and 0 bases from J, with 20 bases between. The CDR3 is 19 residues long. CDR1 KGHSH and CDR2 LQKENI come from the germline V gene. CDR3 bases read: TGTGCCAGCTCACCGTACAGGGGGGGGTCCGAAGCGAACACCGGGGAG. Translated, it gives CASSPYRGGSEANTGE. The complete CDR3 protein is CASSPYRGGSEANTGELFF. The full variable domain, with the rest looked up from reference TRBV18 and TRBJ2-2, is NAGVMQNPRHLVRRRGQEARLRCSPMKGHSHVYWYRQLPEEGLKFMVYLQKENIIDESGMPKERFSAEFPKEGPSILRIQQVVRGDSAAYFCASSPYRGGSEANTGELFFGEGSRLTVL.

Notes on this clone: The missing CDR3 end, 3 residues past where the read stops, is filled in from the germline J gene. V is TRBV30 and J is TRBJ1-1; D may be TRBD1 (6 bases). V dropped 3 bases and J dropped 2 bases, with 19 bases sitting between them. In germline, CDR1 is GTSNPN, CDR2 SVGIG (reference sequence). The CDR3 totals 16 residues. The CDR3 reads CAWRGNTGTKNTEAFF. The DNA read from the CDR3 is TGTGCCTGGAGGGGAAACACCGGGACAAAAAACACTGAA.

Remarks on this clone: The read ends 3 residues before the CDR3 terminus; that terminus is restored from the germline J gene. This chain connects TRBV7-2 to TRBJ1-1, with D possibly being TRBD1 (6 bases). Per germline, CDR1 SGHTA and CDR2 FQGNSA. CDR3 size: 13 residues. Trimming took off 2 bases at V and 4 bases at J, with 8 bases between the two ends. Incomplete CDR3 DNA: TGTGCCAGCAGCTTAAACAGGGTCACTGAA. As protein: CASSLNRVTE. The full CDR3 protein is CASSLNRVTEAFF. The variable domain in full, completed from reference TRBV7-2 and TRBJ1-1, reads GAGVSQSPSNKVTEKGKDVELRCDPISGHTALYWYRQSLGQGLEFLIYFQGNSAPDKSGLPSDRFSAERTGGSVSTLTIQRTQQEDSAVYLCASSLNRVTEAFFGQGTRLTVV.

Points on this clone: The CDR3 is cut off 3 residues early in the read; its end comes from the germline J gene. J is TRBJ2-1 and V is TRBV3-1 (or the pseudogene TRBV3-2), with 7 bases aligning to TRBD1. The germline V gene has CDR1 LGHDT and CDR2 YNNKEL (reference sequence). V trimming: 1 base; J trimming: 0 bases; junction bases outside the gene matches: 15. The CDR3 consists of 20 residues. The sequenced part of the CDR3 DNA is TGTGCCAGCAGCCAAGTACGACAGGGACCCTTCTCTCTCTCCTACAATGAG. This translates into CASSQVRQGPFSLSYNE. The complete CDR3 reads CASSQVRQGPFSLSYNEQFF.

Of note for this clone: The CDR3 end falls 3 residues outside the read, so it is completed with the germline J gene. V usage is TRBV19 and J usage is TRBJ2-1, with TRBD2 matching 10 bases. The CDR3 is 16 residues long. The J segment lost 4 bases and the V segment lost 3 bases, leaving 6 bases of the junction unmatched. Germline loops: CDR1 LNHDA, CDR2 SQIVND (reference sequence). The CDR3: CASSIGLAGDYNEQFF. The sequenced part of the CDR3 DNA is TGTGCCAGTAGTATCGGGCTAGCGGGGGATTACAATGAG.

In regard to this clone: From the germline J gene comes the end of the CDR3, since the read stops 3 residues before it. The chain is built from TRBV10-1 and TRBJ2-3; D not certain. CDR3 length: 15 amino acids. Trimming cost V 3 bases and J 0 bases, with 10 bases left between them. From germline, CDR1 is WNHNN and CDR2 SYGVQD (reference sequence). The CDR3 loop reads CASSDHFTSTDTQYF. The CDR3 bases that were read are TGCGCCAGCAGTGACCACTTTACTAGCACAGATACG.

As for this clone: The read finishes 3 residues shy of the CDR3 end, and the germline J gene is used to complete it. The gene calls are TRBV9 and TRBJ2-1; TRBD2 matches at 11 bases. The CDR3 contains 14 residues. J lost 8 bases, V lost 7 bases, and 8 bases had no gene match. Germline-derived CDR1 and CDR2 are SGDLS and YYNGEE. The DNA read from the CDR3 is TGTGCCAGCGGGCCTAGCGGGGGGTCGGATGAG. It yields the protein CASGPSGGSDE. The entire CDR3 is CASGPSGGSDEQFF.

Concerning this clone itself: The read stops 3 residues short of the end of the CDR3; the missing end is completed from the germline J gene. The V and J genes are TRBV7-9 and TRBJ1-1; possibly TRBD1 for D (5 bases). V was pared by 0 bases and J by 5 bases, with 13 bases between. Germline-derived CDR1 and CDR2 are SEHNR and FQNEAQ (reference sequence). The CDR3 covers 15 residues. The chain's CDR3 is CASSLARGGGTEAFF. The CDR3 DNA, read in part, is TGTGCCAGCAGCTTAGCCCGTGGCGGGGGGACTGAA.

On this clone: The observed sequence ends 3 residues before the CDR3 terminus, with the missing tail filled in from the germline J gene. The gene calls are TRBV7-2 and TRBJ1-4, with TRBD1 identical over 7 bases. This CDR3 region has 15 residues. Trimming at V came to 0 bases and at J to 7 bases, leaving 5 bases not matched to a gene. Per germline, CDR1 SGHTA and CDR2 FQGNSA. CDR3 bases read: TGTGCCAGCAGCTTAGCAGGGGGGACAGTTGAAAAA. As protein: CASSLAGGTVEK. The entire CDR3 protein reads CASSLAGGTVEKLFF.

To note about this clone: The CDR3 is cut off 3 residues early in the read; its end comes from the germline J gene. V gene TRBV5-1 combines with J gene TRBJ2-1; 9 bases line up with TRBD1. The CDR3 runs to 15 residues. Germline CDR1 reads SGHRS; CDR2 reads YFSETQ. Losses at the gene ends were 3 bases for V and 3 bases for J; bases not matched to a gene: 4. Partial CDR3 DNA: TGCGCCAGCAGCTATGGACAGGGGTACTACAATGAG. Protein sequence: CASSYGQGYYNE. The entire CDR3 protein is CASSYGQGYYNEQFF.

With regard to this clone: The CDR3 extends 3 residues past the end of the read, so its final part is completed from the germline J gene. The V call is TRBV19, the J call TRBJ1-1, with TRBD1 matching over 8 bases. J gave up 2 bases and V 8 bases, and 16 bases lay outside the gene matches. The length of the CDR3 is 17 residues. Germline-derived CDR1 and CDR2 are LNHDA and SQIVND (reference sequence). The sequenced part of the CDR3 DNA is TGTGCCAGTGGAGGACAGGGAGTACTAAAGAAAAACACTGAA. It is translated as CASGGQGVLKKNTE. The complete CDR3 reads CASGGQGVLKKNTEAFF.

With respect to this clone: The sequenced fragment ends 3 residues before the CDR3 boundary, so the rest is inferred from the germline J gene. The chain is built from TRBV20-1 and TRBJ1-1, with D tentatively TRBD1 (5 bases). Germline V gene sequence: CDR1 DFQATT, CDR2 SNEGSKA (reference sequence). Between the trimmed V and J ends, which lost 0 bases and 5 bases, there was a span of 16 bases. The CDR3 is 15 residues long. The DNA read from the CDR3 is TGCAGTGCTAGAGATCCAGGGCACGGTAATACTGAA. Its translation: CSARDPGHGNTE. The entire CDR3 reads CSARDPGHGNTEAFF.

Comment on this clone: Sequencing ends 3 residues short of the CDR3 end; the germline J gene provides the rest. The V gene is TRBV19, the J gene TRBJ1-2; 7 bases align to TRBD1. Germline V gene sequence: CDR1 LNHDA, CDR2 SQIVND (reference sequence). This CDR3 is 13 amino acids long. This CDR3 reads CASASGGAAGYTF. CDR3 bases read: TGTGCCAGTGCCTCAGGGGGAGCGGCGGGC.

The CDR3 region is CASRQGAISQRNTIYF. CDR3 bases read: TGCGCCAGCAGACAGGGGGCAATCTCCCAACGGAACACC. The chain is built from TRBV5-1 and TRBJ1-3; 9 bases are a match to TRBD1. The read finishes 3 residues shy of the CDR3 end, and the germline J gene is used to complete it. J gave up 7 bases and V 5 bases, and 13 bases lay outside the gene matches. CDR1 and CDR2 (germline): SGHRS, YFSETQ. CDR3 length equals 16 residues.

In the case of this clone: The CDR3 is cut off 3 residues early in the read; its end comes from the germline J gene. The chain is built from TRBV5-1 and TRBJ1-2; D unresolved. V gave up 1 base and J gave up 2 bases, with 6 bases separating them. Germline CDR1 SGHRS, CDR2 YFSETQ. The CDR3 has 13 amino acids. CDR3 amino acids: CASSLTRNYGYTF. CDR3 DNA (partial): TGCGCCAGCAGCTTGACAAGAAACTATGGC.

With respect to this clone: Coverage ceases 3 residues before the CDR3 finishes, and the germline J gene fills in the end. V usage is TRBV7-2 and J usage is TRBJ1-1; D not resolved. The CDR3 extends over 13 amino acids. In germline, CDR1 is SGHTA, CDR2 FQGNSA. Trimming stripped 2 bases from V and 1 base from J, with 5 bases between. The sequenced part of the CDR3 DNA is TGTGCCAGCAGCTTAAGACAGAACACTGAA. It specifies CASSLRQNTE. The whole CDR3 is CASSLRQNTEAFF.

A note on this clone: Read sequence stops 3 residues before the CDR3 end, and the germline J gene provides the missing end. The chain joins TRBV30 to TRBJ2-7; 8 bases map to TRBD2. Germline V CDR1 and CDR2: GTSNPN, SVGIG (reference sequence). The CDR3 is made up of 13 amino acids. With V trimmed by 6 bases and J by 2 bases, 6 bases remained unmatched. The CDR3 DNA, read in part, is TGTGCCTGCCTGAAGCGGGGGACCTACGAG. This encodes CACLKRGTYE. The whole CDR3 sequence is CACLKRGTYEQYF.

The CDR3 reads CASSPGQGGGQPQHF. The sequenced CDR3 bases are TGTGCCAGCTCACCGGGACAGGGAGGGGGTCAGCCC. The rearrangement links TRBV18 to TRBJ1-5; 9 nucleotides align to TRBD1. The observed sequence ends 3 residues before the CDR3 terminus, with the missing tail filled in from the germline J gene. CDR3 length equals 15 residues. Trimming at V came to 3 bases and at J to 6 bases, leaving 6 bases not matched to a gene. Germline V lookup: CDR1 KGHSH, CDR2 LQKENI.

A note on this clone: The junction shows a germline mismatch at one end, possibly a read error. The CDR3 goes on 3 residues after the read ends, and that part is filled in from the germline J gene. V usage is TRBV7-9 and J usage is TRBJ2-7; 7 bases are a match to TRBD1. CDR1 and CDR2 from the germline V gene are SEHNR and FQNEAQ (reference sequence). The CDR3 totals 13 residues. The CDR3 here is CTSNGQENYEQYF. The CDR3 DNA, read in part, is TGTACCAGCAACGGACAGGAGAACTACGAG.

Notes on this clone: Coverage ceases 3 residues before the CDR3 finishes, and the germline J gene fills in the end. The gene calls are TRBV7-3 and TRBJ2-1, with TRBD2 matching over 7 bases. This CDR3 region has 16 residues. J lost 4 bases, V lost 7 bases, and 13 bases had no gene match. Germline V gives CDR1 SGHTA, CDR2 FQGTGA. The CDR3 sequence: CASKPDGGRGYNEQFF. CDR3 DNA, as far as it was read: TGTGCCAGCAAACCGGACGGGGGGAGGGGATACAATGAG. The full variable domain, completed using reference TRBV7-3 and TRBJ2-1, is GAGVSQTPSNKVTEKGKYVELRCDPISGHTALYWYRQSLGQGPEFLIYFQGTGAADDSGLPNDRFFAVRPEGSVSTLKIQRTERGDSAVYLCASKPDGGRGYNEQFFGPGTRLTVL.

Notes on this clone: The read terminates 3 residues before the CDR3 end, so the remaining end is supplied by the germline J gene. The chain combines TRBV20-1 with TRBJ2-1, with 10 bases fitting TRBD2. CDR3 length: 16 residues. V shed 6 bases and J 5 bases; nucleotides not matched to a gene: 13. Germline V lookup: CDR1 DFQATT, CDR2 SNEGSKA (reference sequence). The part of the CDR3 DNA that was read is TGCAGTGCCAATAGGGATCAACTAGCGGGGAACAATGAG. This sequence encodes CSANRDQLAGNNE. The whole CDR3 protein is CSANRDQLAGNNEQFF.

On this clone itself: Compared with germline, one end of the junction differs, possibly owing to a read error. The CDR3 extends 3 residues past the end of the read, so its final part is completed from the germline J gene. The gene calls are TRBV4-2 and TRBJ2-1; 7 nucleotides align to TRBD1. The V gene's germline CDR1 is LGHNA and CDR2 YNFKEQ. This CDR3 comprises 17 residues. The CDR3 is CASSHRSGTDGYNEQFF. The CDR3 DNA, read in part, is TGCGCCAGCAGCCATCGATCCGGGACAGACGGATACAATGAG.

A note on this clone: With the read ending 3 residues before the CDR3 end, the germline J gene is used to fill in that end. The chain joins TRBV7-2 to TRBJ2-3, with TRBD1 matching 9 bases. Trimming at V came to 1 base and at J to 6 bases, leaving 2 bases not matched to a gene. CDR1 SGHTA and CDR2 FQGNSA come from the germline V gene. The CDR3 runs to 14 residues. The chain's CDR3 is CASSLGTGVDTQYF. The part of the CDR3 DNA that was read is TGTGCCAGCAGCTTAGGGACAGGGGTGGATACG. The full variable domain, in which reference TRBV7-2 and TRBJ2-3 provide the parts outside the CDR3, is GAGVSQSPSNKVTEKGKDVELRCDPISGHTALYWYRQSLGQGLEFLIYFQGNSAPDKSGLPSDRFSAERTGGSVSTLTIQRTQQEDSAVYLCASSLGTGVDTQYFGPGTRLTVL.

A remark on this clone: The read ends 3 residues before the CDR3 terminus; that terminus is restored from the germline J gene. This chain connects TRBV19 to TRBJ2-4; tentatively, D is TRBD1 (7 bases). CDR1 LNHDA and CDR2 SQIVND come from the germline V gene (reference sequence). This CDR3 is 13 amino acids long. The covered CDR3 bases are TGTGCCAGTAGTATTAACAGGGGAGGCGGT. Translated: CASSINRGGG. The full-length CDR3 reads as CASSINRGGGQYF.

Of note for this clone: The CDR3 end is not reached by the read, which stops 3 residues before it; the germline J gene fills it in. The chain links TRBV6-2 or TRBV6-3 to TRBJ2-7; D may be TRBD2 (5 bases). CDR3 length: 15 residues. Germline V gene sequence: CDR1 MNHEY, CDR2 SVGEGT. V lost 6 bases and J lost 2, with 17 bases in between. Here the CDR3 reads CASSRPADITYEQYF. The CDR3 bases that were read are TGTGCCAGCAGCCGACCAGCGGATATCACCTACGAG.